This passage covers 5 T cell receptor beta chains from one sample sequenced in a study of STAT5B mutations in CD4+ large granular lymphocyte leukemia. This table comes from immunoSEQ multiplex PCR, and its TCRdb copy is limited to in-frame clones, with some not included. This sample has tens of thousands of clones, with about two thirds found just once. Input material: CD4+ T cells from blood buffy coats. These TCRs come from a human donor in good health.

This chain uses TRBV5-1 with TRBJ2-1; D perhaps matches TRBD2 (6 bases). Germline CDR1 reads SGHRS; CDR2 reads YFSETQ. V was cut by 4 bases and J by 9 bases, with 20 bases left in between. This CDR3 contains 15 residues. DNA for the CDR3: TGCGCCAGCAGCACTGGGACTGTAGGGCAAGGTGAGCAGTTCTTC. Amino acid sequence: CASSTGTVGQGEQFF.

In this sample, this clone turned up a few times. The chain has TRBV2 and TRBJ2-7; weak D call: TRBD1 (6 bases). Deletions cut 6 bases from V and 0 bases from J, with 6 bases between. The CDR3 contains 12 residues. Germline CDR1 is SNHLY and CDR2 is FYNNEI. The DNA of the CDR3 is TGTGCCAGCAGGGACAGCTCCTACGAGCAGTACTTC. Translating it yields CASRDSSYEQYF.

V usage is TRBV9 and J usage is TRBJ2-7; 10 positions agree with TRBD1. Germline trimming cut 3 bases from V and 4 bases from J; bases unmatched to any gene: 7. Germline V gene lookup returns CDR1 SGDLS and CDR2 YYNGEE. This CDR3 has 15 amino acids. The CDR3 DNA follows: TGTGCCAGCAGCGCACAGACAGGGGGCAGGTACGAGCAGTACTTC. Residues: CASSAQTGGRYEQYF.

V gene TRBV7-2 combines with J gene TRBJ2-7; D is ambiguous. Germline-derived CDR1 and CDR2 are SGHTA and FQGNSA. The CDR3 is 13 amino acids. The V gene lost 4 bases and the J gene lost 5 bases, with 12 bases spanning the gap. The CDR3 DNA follows: TGTGCCAGCAGCTCGTTTGGCTGGGACGAGCAGTACTTC. This codes for CASSSFGWDEQYF.

The V call is TRBV18, the J call TRBJ2-7; 8 bases are shared with TRBD1. Trimming cost V 5 bases and J 0 bases; bases outside gene matches: 12. Germline assignment: CDR1 KGHSH and CDR2 LQKENI. This CDR3 region has 17 residues. CDR3 DNA: TGTGCCAGCTCATCGCGACAGGGGTCCCCCTTCTCCTACGAGCAGTACTTC. This gives the protein CASSSRQGSPFSYEQYF.